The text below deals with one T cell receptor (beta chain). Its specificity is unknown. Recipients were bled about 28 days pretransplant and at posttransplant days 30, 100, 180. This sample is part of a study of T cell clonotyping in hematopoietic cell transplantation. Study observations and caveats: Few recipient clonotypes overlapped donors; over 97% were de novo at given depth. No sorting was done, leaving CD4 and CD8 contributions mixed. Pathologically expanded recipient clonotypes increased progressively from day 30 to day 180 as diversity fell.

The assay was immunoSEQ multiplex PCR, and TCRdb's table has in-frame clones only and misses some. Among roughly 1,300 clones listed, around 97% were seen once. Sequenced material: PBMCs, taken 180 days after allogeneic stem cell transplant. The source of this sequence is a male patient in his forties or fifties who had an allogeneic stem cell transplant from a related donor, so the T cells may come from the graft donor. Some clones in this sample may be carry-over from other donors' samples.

The CDR3 region is CASSFRDTSNEQFF. The CDR3, as DNA: TGTGCCAGCAGTTTCCGGGACACCTCCAATGAGCAGTTCTTC. The chain recombines TRBV28 with TRBJ2-1, with a weak D call TRBD1 (6 bases). This CDR3 spans 14 amino acids. The V and J ends lost 3 bases and 6 bases respectively, with 12 bases between them. Germline CDR1 reads MDHEN; CDR2 reads SYDVKM.